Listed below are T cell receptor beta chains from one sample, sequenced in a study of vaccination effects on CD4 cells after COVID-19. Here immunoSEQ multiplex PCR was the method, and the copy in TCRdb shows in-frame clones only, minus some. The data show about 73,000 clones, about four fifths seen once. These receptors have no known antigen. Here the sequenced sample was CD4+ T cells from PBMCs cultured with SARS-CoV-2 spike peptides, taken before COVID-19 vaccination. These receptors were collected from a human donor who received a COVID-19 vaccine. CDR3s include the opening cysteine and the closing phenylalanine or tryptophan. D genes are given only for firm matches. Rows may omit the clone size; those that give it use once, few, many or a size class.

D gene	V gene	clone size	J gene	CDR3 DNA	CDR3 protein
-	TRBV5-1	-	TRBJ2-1	TGCGCCAGCAGCCCTTGGACAGAAAATGAGCAGTTCTTC	CASSPWTENEQFF
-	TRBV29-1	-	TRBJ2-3	TGCAGCGTTGAAGGGCAACCGGGATTAGGGACAGATACGCAGTATTTT	CSVEGQPGLGTDTQYF
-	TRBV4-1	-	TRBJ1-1	TGCGCCAGCAGCCGCCTTAACCTGGGGTCCCCTGAAGCTTTCTTT	CASSRLNLGSPEAFF
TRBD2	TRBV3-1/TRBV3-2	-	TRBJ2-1	TGTGCCAGCAGCCCCTATAACGTAGCGGGGATCCCCTACAATGAGCAGTTCTTC	CASSPYNVAGIPYNEQFF
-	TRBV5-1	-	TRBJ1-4	TGCGCCAGCAGCTTGGGTGCAACTAATGAAAAACTGTTTTTT	CASSLGATNEKLFF
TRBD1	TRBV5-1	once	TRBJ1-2	TGCGCCAGCAGCTGGAATGTACGACAGGGTAACATCGGTAACTATGGCTACACCTTC	CASSWNVRQGNIGNYGYTF
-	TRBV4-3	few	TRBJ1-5	TGCGCCAGCAGCCAGGAACAGGGCAATCAGCCCCAGCATTTT	CASSQEQGNQPQHF
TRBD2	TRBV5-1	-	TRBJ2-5	TGCGCCAGCAGCTTGGCGGGTGCCAGCGGGGGACCCCAAGAGACCCAGTACTTC	CASSLAGASGGPQETQYF
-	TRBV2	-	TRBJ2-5	TGTGCCAGCAGGGTACAGGGAGAGACCCAGTACTTC	CASRVQGETQYF
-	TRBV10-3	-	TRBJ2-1	TGTGCCATCAGTATCGCCCCGGACCCCAATGAGCAGTTCTTC	CAISIAPDPNEQFF
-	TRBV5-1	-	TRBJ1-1	TGCGCCAGCAGCTCAAGGGAAGGGGGTCGATCCACTGAAGCTTTCTTT	CASSSREGGRSTEAFF
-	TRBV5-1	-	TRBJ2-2	TGCGCCAGCAGAAAGCCGGAAAAAACCGGGGAGCTGTTTTTT	CASRKPEKTGELFF
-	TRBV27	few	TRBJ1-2	TGTGCCAGCAGTTTATCCGGAGGAGCTAACTATGGCTACACCTTC	CASSLSGGANYGYTF
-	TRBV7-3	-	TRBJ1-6	TGTGCCAGCAGCCCGGACAAAATTTCACCCCTCCACTTT	CASSPDKISPLHF
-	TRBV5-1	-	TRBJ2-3	TGCGCCAGCAGCTCCGACAAAGATACGCAGTATTTT	CASSSDKDTQYF
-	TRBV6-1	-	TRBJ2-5	TGTGCCAGCAGTGAGGCCGGGCAAGAGACCCAGTACTTC	CASSEAGQETQYF
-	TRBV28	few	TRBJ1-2	TGTGCCAGCAGTCCCGCACAGGGCTATGGCTACACCTTC	CASSPAQGYGYTF
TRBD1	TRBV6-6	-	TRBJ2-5	TGTGCCAGCATTGAGGGACAGGGTAGGCAAGAGACCCAGTACTTC	CASIEGQGRQETQYF
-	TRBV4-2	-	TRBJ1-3	TGTGCCAGCAGCCCGACAGGTCTAATTGGAAACACCATATATTTT	CASSPTGLIGNTIYF
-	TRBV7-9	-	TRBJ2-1	TGTGCCAGCAGCTTAGGTGGCGACAGAGCTAATGAGCAGTTCTTC	CASSLGGDRANEQFF
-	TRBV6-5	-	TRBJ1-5	TGTGCCAGCAGTCTTTACGGCGGGCAGCCCCAGCATTTT	CASSLYGGQPQHF
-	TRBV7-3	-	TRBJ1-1	TGTGCCAGCAGCCCCGGGACTTACACTGAAGCTTTCTTT	CASSPGTYTEAFF